These T cell receptor beta chains were read from a single sample in a study of blood T cell repertoires in COVID-19. Sequenced by immunoSEQ multiplex PCR; TCRdb stores in-frame clones only, minus some. The sample has 150,000 or so clones, roughly nine tenths seen once. The source material was peripheral blood. These TCRs come from a woman aged 70-85 years with acute or convalescent COVID-19. The CDR3 runs from the conserved cysteine through the conserved F or W. A D gene is named only where the DNA matches it firmly. The listing skips clone size in some rows; elsewhere it reads once, few, many or a size class.

CDR3aa: CASSPPYTDTQYF
CDR3nt: TGTGCCAGCAGTCCACCCTACACAGATACGCAGTATTTT
j_gene: TRBJ2-3
v_gene: TRBV2
abundance: .
d_gene: .

CDR3aa: CASSLTSGGALLAGELFF
CDR3nt: TGTGCCAGCAGCTTGACTAGCGGGGGGGCCTTATTGGCCGGGGAGCTGTTTTTT
j_gene: TRBJ2-2
v_gene: TRBV7-2
abundance: .
d_gene: TRBD2

CDR3aa: CASSRSGGALEQYF
CDR3nt: TGTGCCAGCAGCAGGAGCGGGGGGGCTTTGGAGCAGTACTTC
j_gene: TRBJ2-7
v_gene: TRBV3-1/TRBV3-2
abundance: once
d_gene: TRBD2

CDR3aa: CATSDQKRGGPNNEQFF
CDR3nt: TGTGCCACCAGTGATCAAAAGCGGGGGGGCCCTAACAATGAGCAGTTCTTC
j_gene: TRBJ2-1
v_gene: TRBV24-1
abundance: .
d_gene: TRBD2

CDR3aa: CAWGTATKNIQYF
CDR3nt: TGTGCCTGGGGGACAGCAACTAAAAACATTCAGTACTTC
j_gene: TRBJ2-4
v_gene: TRBV30
abundance: .
d_gene: TRBD1

CDR3aa: CASSPWEGYYGYTF
CDR3nt: TGTGCCAGCAGCCCCTGGGAGGGGTACTATGGCTACACCTTC
j_gene: TRBJ1-2
v_gene: TRBV3-1/TRBV3-2
abundance: .
d_gene: .

CDR3aa: CAIRFGQGARTGELFF
CDR3nt: TGTGCCATCCGATTCGGACAGGGGGCAAGAACCGGGGAGCTGTTTTTT
j_gene: TRBJ2-2
v_gene: TRBV19
abundance: .
d_gene: TRBD1

CDR3aa: CASSLGGAYGYTF
CDR3nt: TGTGCCAGCAGCTTAGGGGGCGCCTATGGCTACACCTTC
j_gene: TRBJ1-2
v_gene: TRBV7-9
abundance: .
d_gene: .

CDR3aa: CAWSVQVGGGYEQYF
CDR3nt: TGTGCCTGGAGTGTACAAGTAGGGGGGGGCTACGAGCAGTACTTC
j_gene: TRBJ2-7
v_gene: TRBV30
abundance: many
d_gene: .

CDR3aa: CASSQAGTGRRNYGYTF
CDR3nt: TGTGCCAGCAGCCAAGCCGGGACAGGGCGTCGGAACTATGGCTACACCTTC
j_gene: TRBJ1-2
v_gene: TRBV3-1/TRBV3-2
abundance: .
d_gene: TRBD1

CDR3aa: CASSLSLGGGETQYF
CDR3nt: TGTGCCAGCAGTTTATCGTTGGGGGGGGGAGAGACCCAGTACTTC
j_gene: TRBJ2-5
v_gene: TRBV27
abundance: few
d_gene: TRBD2

CDR3aa: CASSSNRGTAYSNQPQHF
CDR3nt: TGTGCCAGCAGTTCGAACCGAGGGACAGCATATAGCAATCAGCCCCAGCATTTT
j_gene: TRBJ1-5
v_gene: TRBV28
abundance: .
d_gene: TRBD1

CDR3aa: CASSQLTRTSGTDTQYF
CDR3nt: TGCGCCAGCAGCCAATTGACAAGGACTAGCGGCACAGATACGCAGTATTTT
j_gene: TRBJ2-3
v_gene: TRBV4-1
abundance: .
d_gene: TRBD2

CDR3aa: CASSPLGGRAKNIQYF
CDR3nt: TGCGCCAGCAGCCCTCTGGGAGGTAGAGCCAAAAACATTCAGTACTTC
j_gene: TRBJ2-4
v_gene: TRBV5-1
abundance: .
d_gene: .

CDR3aa: CASSQDYGHNYGYTF
CDR3nt: TGCGCCAGCAGCCAAGATTACGGACACAACTATGGCTACACCTTC
j_gene: TRBJ1-2
v_gene: TRBV4-3
abundance: .
d_gene: .

CDR3aa: CASSLRSIGTQYF
CDR3nt: TGTGCCAGCAGTCTCAGGTCAATTGGGACCCAGTACTTC
j_gene: TRBJ2-5
v_gene: TRBV27
abundance: .
d_gene: .

CDR3aa: CASSRYRGRLSNEKLFF
CDR3nt: TGTGCCAGCAGCAGATACAGGGGGCGTCTATCTAATGAAAAACTGTTTTTT
j_gene: TRBJ1-4
v_gene: TRBV21-1
abundance: .
d_gene: .

CDR3aa: CASSYNQGSDGYTF
CDR3nt: TGCGCCAGCAGCTACAATCAGGGCTCAGACGGCTACACCTTC
j_gene: TRBJ1-2
v_gene: TRBV5-1
abundance: .
d_gene: .

CDR3aa: CAWRGTGMNYGYTF
CDR3nt: TGTGCCTGGAGAGGGACAGGGATGAACTATGGCTACACCTTC
j_gene: TRBJ1-2
v_gene: TRBV30
abundance: .
d_gene: TRBD1

CDR3aa: CASSLDRWGWDTEAFF
CDR3nt: TGTGCCAGCAGTTTAGACAGGTGGGGTTGGGACACTGAAGCTTTCTTT
j_gene: TRBJ1-1
v_gene: TRBV27
abundance: .
d_gene: .

CDR3aa: CASSPSGGRTRTQYF
CDR3nt: TGTGCCAGTAGTCCCAGCGGGGGCCGAACCCGTACGCAGTATTTT
j_gene: TRBJ2-3
v_gene: TRBV19
abundance: .
d_gene: TRBD2

CDR3aa: CASRGGRSTETQYF
CDR3nt: TGTGCCAGCAGGGGGGGGAGGTCCACCGAGACCCAGTACTTC
j_gene: TRBJ2-5
v_gene: TRBV2
abundance: .
d_gene: TRBD2

CDR3aa: CAISESTFEQFF
CDR3nt: TGTGCCATCAGTGAGTCGACTTTTGAGCAGTTCTTC
j_gene: TRBJ2-1
v_gene: TRBV10-3
abundance: .
d_gene: .

CDR3aa: CASSPSPGQGAGFYGYTF
CDR3nt: TGTGCCAGCAGCCCTTCCCCCGGACAGGGGGCCGGGTTCTATGGCTACACCTTC
j_gene: TRBJ1-2
v_gene: TRBV14
abundance: .
d_gene: TRBD1

CDR3aa: CASSFGLETQYF
CDR3nt: TGTGCCAGCAGCTTCGGGTTGGAGACCCAGTACTTC
j_gene: TRBJ2-5
v_gene: TRBV11-2
abundance: .
d_gene: .

CDR3aa: CASSLDRRNEQFF
CDR3nt: TGTGCCAGCAGCTTGGATAGGAGGAATGAGCAGTTCTTC
j_gene: TRBJ2-1
v_gene: TRBV5-4
abundance: .
d_gene: .

CDR3aa: CASTNSGNTIYF
CDR3nt: TGTGCCAGTACAAACTCTGGAAACACCATATATTTT
j_gene: TRBJ1-3
v_gene: TRBV19
abundance: .
d_gene: .

CDR3aa: CASSSQDQPQHF
CDR3nt: TGTGCCAGCAGCTCACAGGATCAGCCCCAGCATTTT
j_gene: TRBJ1-5
v_gene: TRBV7-9
abundance: .
d_gene: .

CDR3aa: CASSYRSAGTEAFF
CDR3nt: TGTGCCAGCAGTTACCGCTCGGCGGGGACTGAAGCTTTCTTT
j_gene: TRBJ1-1
v_gene: TRBV6-5
abundance: .
d_gene: .

CDR3aa: CASSEQPRTGYYGYTF
CDR3nt: TGCGCCAGCAGCGAACAGCCTCGGACAGGGTACTATGGCTACACCTTC
j_gene: TRBJ1-2
v_gene: TRBV10-2
abundance: .
d_gene: TRBD1

CDR3aa: CASSSPRRDRTRATIYF
CDR3nt: TGTGCCAGCAGCTCACCCCGCCGGGACAGGACGAGGGCCACCATATATTTT
j_gene: TRBJ1-3
v_gene: TRBV7-9
abundance: .
d_gene: TRBD1

CDR3aa: CAWSVFEGLNSPLHF
CDR3nt: TGTGCCTGGAGTGTTTTTGAGGGACTAAATTCACCCCTCCACTTT
j_gene: TRBJ1-6
v_gene: TRBV30
abundance: .
d_gene: .

CDR3aa: CASRGQGDTAEAFF
CDR3nt: TGTGCCAGCAGGGGACAGGGGGATACCGCTGAAGCTTTCTTT
j_gene: TRBJ1-1
v_gene: TRBV4-2
abundance: .
d_gene: TRBD1

CDR3aa: CASSYGLGGNQPQHF
CDR3nt: TGTGCCAGTAGCTACGGGTTAGGAGGCAATCAGCCCCAGCATTTT
j_gene: TRBJ1-5
v_gene: TRBV19
abundance: .
d_gene: .

CDR3aa: CATDGGRGGGELFF
CDR3nt: TGTGCCACTGACGGAGGCAGGGGTGGCGGGGAGCTGTTTTTT
j_gene: TRBJ2-2
v_gene: TRBV19
abundance: .
d_gene: .

CDR3aa: CASSFSTGGSSYNSPLHF
CDR3nt: TGTGCCAGCAGTTTCTCGACGGGTGGGAGCTCCTATAATTCACCCCTCCACTTT
j_gene: TRBJ1-6
v_gene: TRBV7-6
abundance: .
d_gene: .

CDR3aa: CASSQVRGLGETQYF
CDR3nt: TGTGCCAGCAGCCAAGTTCGGGGACTGGGGGAGACCCAGTACTTC
j_gene: TRBJ2-5
v_gene: TRBV3-1/TRBV3-2
abundance: .
d_gene: .

CDR3aa: CASSPRWGQYGYTF
CDR3nt: TGTGCCAGCAGCCCAAGGTGGGGACAGTATGGCTACACCTTC
j_gene: TRBJ1-2
v_gene: TRBV9
abundance: .
d_gene: TRBD1

CDR3aa: CASRTDRGAGNTIYF
CDR3nt: TGTGCCAGCAGAACGGACAGGGGGGCTGGAAACACCATATATTTT
j_gene: TRBJ1-3
v_gene: TRBV6-5
abundance: .
d_gene: TRBD1

CDR3aa: CASSQEPGYYGYTF
CDR3nt: TGCGCCAGCAGCCAAGAACCAGGCTACTATGGCTACACCTTC
j_gene: TRBJ1-2
v_gene: TRBV4-1
abundance: .
d_gene: .

CDR3aa: CASSPMTSGGSNEQFF
CDR3nt: TGTGCCAGCTCACCCATGACTAGCGGGGGGAGCAATGAGCAGTTCTTC
j_gene: TRBJ2-1
v_gene: TRBV18
abundance: .
d_gene: TRBD2

CDR3aa: CAWSVLRGAEAFF
CDR3nt: TGTGCCTGGAGTGTACTTCGGGGAGCTGAAGCTTTCTTT
j_gene: TRBJ1-1
v_gene: TRBV30
abundance: .
d_gene: .

CDR3aa: CSARQGGEKTQYF
CDR3nt: TGCAGCGCCCGACAGGGGGGGGAGAAGACCCAGTACTTC
j_gene: TRBJ2-5
v_gene: TRBV29-1
abundance: once
d_gene: TRBD1

CDR3aa: CASFKGASGSGANVLTF
CDR3nt: TGTGCCAGCTTTAAAGGAGCCTCGGGCTCTGGGGCCAACGTCCTGACTTTC
j_gene: TRBJ2-6
v_gene: TRBV11-2
abundance: .
d_gene: .

CDR3aa: CASSQITGSGNTIYF
CDR3nt: TGTGCCAGCAGCCAAATAACAGGGTCTGGAAACACCATATATTTT
j_gene: TRBJ1-3
v_gene: TRBV7-9
abundance: .
d_gene: .

CDR3aa: CASHGANYGYTF
CDR3nt: TGTGCCAGTCATGGGGCAAACTATGGCTACACCTTC
j_gene: TRBJ1-2
v_gene: TRBV27
abundance: .
d_gene: .

CDR3aa: CSVFVRQAYEQYF
CDR3nt: TGCAGCGTTTTCGTCAGACAGGCCTACGAGCAGTACTTC
j_gene: TRBJ2-7
v_gene: TRBV29-1
abundance: .
d_gene: .

CDR3aa: CASSLGTGGGGTEAFF
CDR3nt: TGCGCCAGCAGCTTGGGGACAGGGGGCGGAGGCACTGAAGCTTTCTTT
j_gene: TRBJ1-1
v_gene: TRBV5-1
abundance: .
d_gene: TRBD1

CDR3aa: CASSIFEGGRETQYF
CDR3nt: TGTGCCAGTAGTATTTTTGAAGGGGGAAGAGAGACCCAGTACTTC
j_gene: TRBJ2-5
v_gene: TRBV19
abundance: .
d_gene: .

CDR3aa: CASSEEAGLPYGYTF
CDR3nt: TGTGCCAGCAGTGAAGAAGCAGGCCTACCTTATGGCTACACCTTC
j_gene: TRBJ1-2
v_gene: TRBV25-1
abundance: few
d_gene: .

CDR3aa: CASSLGQGAAHTQYF
CDR3nt: TGTGCCAGCAGCTTAGGACAGGGGGCGGCGCATACGCAGTATTTT
j_gene: TRBJ2-3
v_gene: TRBV7-2
abundance: .
d_gene: TRBD1